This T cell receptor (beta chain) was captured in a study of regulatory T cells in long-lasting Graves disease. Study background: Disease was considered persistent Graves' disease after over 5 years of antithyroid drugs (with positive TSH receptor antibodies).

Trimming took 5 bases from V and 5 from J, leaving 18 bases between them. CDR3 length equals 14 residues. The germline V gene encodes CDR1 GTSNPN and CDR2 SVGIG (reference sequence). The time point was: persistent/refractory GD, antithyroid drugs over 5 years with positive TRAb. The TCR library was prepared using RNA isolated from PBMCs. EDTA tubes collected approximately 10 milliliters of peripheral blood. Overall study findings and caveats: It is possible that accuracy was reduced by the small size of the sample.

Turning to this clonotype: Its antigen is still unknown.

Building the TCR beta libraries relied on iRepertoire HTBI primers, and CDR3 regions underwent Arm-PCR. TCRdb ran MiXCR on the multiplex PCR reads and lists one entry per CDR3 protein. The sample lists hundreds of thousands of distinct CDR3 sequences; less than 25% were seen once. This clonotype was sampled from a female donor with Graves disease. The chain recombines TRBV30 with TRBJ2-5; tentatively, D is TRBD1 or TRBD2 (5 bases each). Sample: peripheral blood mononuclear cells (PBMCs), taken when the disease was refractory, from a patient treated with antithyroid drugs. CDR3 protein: CAWGGTAGRETQYF. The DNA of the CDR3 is TGTGCCTGGGGGGGAACAGCCGGTCGCGAGACCCAGTACTTC.